These T cell receptor beta chains were read from a single sample in a study of T cells in Graves' hyperthyroidism and ophthalmopathy. TCRdb re-called the multiplex PCR reads with MiXCR, one entry per CDR3 protein. The data contain tens of thousands of distinct CDR3 sequences, roughly 49% of them singletons. Sample: blood. All receptors come from a woman in her fifties or sixties with Graves' hyperthyroidism that later progressed to Graves' ophthalmopathy. The CDR3 runs from the conserved cysteine through the conserved F or W. Fields, in order: V gene, J gene, D gene, clone size, CDR3 DNA, CDR3 protein. D genes are given only for firm matches. The size field is filled for only some rows; it gives once, few, many or a size class.

TRBV28	TRBJ1-3	TRBD1	.	TGTGCCAGCAGTTTTCTGACAGGGCGGAACACCATATATTTT	CASSFLTGRNTIYF
TRBV6-4	TRBJ2-7	TRBD2	.	TGTGCCAGCAGTGACCTAGCGGGCGAGCAGTACTTC	CASSDLAGEQYF
TRBV5-4	TRBJ2-2	.	many	TGTGCCAGCAGCTTGGATTTCCGAGACACCGGGGAGCTGTTTTTT	CASSLDFRDTGELFF
TRBV29-1	TRBJ1-2	.	once	TGCAGCGTAGCGTTCCAGGGGATCTATGGCTACACCTTC	CSVAFQGIYGYTF
TRBV11-2	TRBJ2-7	TRBD2	many	TGTGCCAGCAGCCCGGGACTAGCCTTAACGAAGCAGTACTTC	CASSPGLALTKQYF
TRBV19	TRBJ1-5	.	many	TGTGCCAGTAGCCAGGGGTTCAATCAGCCCCAGCATTTT	CASSQGFNQPQHF
TRBV5-1	TRBJ2-7	TRBD1	.	TGCGCCAGCACCATCTTTTCGGGACAGCGCTACGAGCAGTACTTC	CASTIFSGQRYEQYF
TRBV5-1	TRBJ2-7	.	.	TGCGCCAGCCTACCAGGGGACGACTCCTACGAGCAGTACTTC	CASLPGDDSYEQYF
TRBV20-1	TRBJ2-3	.	.	TGCAGTGCAAGCAAGCCTTATAGCACAGATACGCAGTATTTT	CSASKPYSTDTQYF
TRBV19	TRBJ1-6	.	many	TGTGCCAGCGGTGGGGGGAATTCACCCCTCCACTTT	CASGGGNSPLHF
TRBV20-1	TRBJ2-7	.	.	TGCAGTGCTAGACTGGGGGGAACCTCCTACGAGCAGTACTTC	CSARLGGTSYEQYF
TRBV19	TRBJ1-5	.	many	TGTGCCAGTAGTATAGTGGGGTGGGGCGCCAATCAGCCCCAGCATTTT	CASSIVGWGANQPQHF
TRBV19	TRBJ1-5	.	.	TGTGCCAGTAGTGCGGCTTGGAATCAGCCCCAGCATTTT	CASSAAWNQPQHF
TRBV10-3	TRBJ1-2	.	medium-sized	TGTGCCATGAAGATAGAGGAGGGCTATGGCTACACCTTC	CAMKIEEGYGYTF
TRBV5-5	TRBJ1-1	.	many	TGTGCCAGCAGCTTGGTGAACGGTGAAGCTTTCTTT	CASSLVNGEAFF
TRBV20-1	TRBJ1-4	.	few	TGCAGTGCTAGGGGGAATGAAAAACTGTTTTTT	CSARGNEKLFF
TRBV4-1	TRBJ1-1	.	many	TGCGCCAGCAGCCAACCCGGGGGGAATATGCCTGAAGCTTTCTTT	CASSQPGGNMPEAFF
TRBV14	TRBJ2-1	TRBD2	once	TGTGCCAGCAGCCAAGGGACAGGACTAGCGGGCAACGATGAGCAGTTCTTC	CASSQGTGLAGNDEQFF
TRBV5-1	TRBJ1-3	.	many	TGCGCCAGCAGTATGGGATATGGAAACACCATATATTTT	CASSMGYGNTIYF
TRBV20-1	TRBJ2-7	TRBD2	many	TGCAGTGCTAGAGCGGGGGGGGGAGGGCAAGGGTACGAGCAGTACTTC	CSARAGGGGQGYEQYF
TRBV7-2	TRBJ1-5	.	.	TGTGCCAGCAGCCCTACAACGGGTCGGCCCCAGCATTTT	CASSPTTGRPQHF
TRBV7-9	TRBJ2-3	TRBD2	many	TGTGCCAGCAGCGTGGGACTAGCGGGTTCTGGTAGCACAGATACGCAGTATTTT	CASSVGLAGSGSTDTQYF
TRBV5-5	TRBJ1-5	TRBD1	.	TGTGCCAGCAGCTACTTAGACAGGGGCGGGAACAATCAGCCCCAGCATTTT	CASSYLDRGGNNQPQHF
TRBV7-8	TRBJ2-6	TRBD1	many	TGTGCCAGCACCCAGGGGGCGGGACTGCCCTCTGGGGCCAACGTCCTGACTTTC	CASTQGAGLPSGANVLTF
TRBV19	TRBJ2-2	TRBD1	.	TGTGCCAGTAGAAGACAGGGGGCGGAAACCGGGGAGCCGTTTTTT	CASRRQGAETGEPFF
TRBV20-1	TRBJ1-6	TRBD1	.	TGCAGTGCCTCGTCCCCGGACAGGGAGCGTTCCTATAATTCGCCCCTCCACTTT	CSASSPDRERSYNSPLHF
TRBV9	TRBJ1-1	.	.	TGTGCCAGCAGCGTCGAGCTCGGGTCGATGAACACTGAAGCTTTCTTT	CASSVELGSMNTEAFF
TRBV12-3/TRBV12-4	TRBJ2-2	.	many	TGTGCCAGCAGCCTCGGGGGCAACACCGGGGAGCTGTTTTTT	CASSLGGNTGELFF
TRBV29-1	TRBJ1-1	.	.	TGCAGCGTTGGAAAGGGAGGGAACACTGAAGCTTTCTTT	CSVGKGGNTEAFF
TRBV14	TRBJ2-1	.	.	TGTGCCAGCAGCCGCATGGATATCGGGGATAGGCGGTTCTTC	CASSRMDIGDRRFF
TRBV20-1	TRBJ1-4	.	large	TGCAGTGCTAGAGACTGGGAATATGAAAAACTGTTTTTT	CSARDWEYEKLFF
TRBV12-3/TRBV12-4	TRBJ1-2	.	once	TGTGCCAGCAGGGCGAACAGCTTCCATGGCTACACCTTC	CASRANSFHGYTF
TRBV7-3	TRBJ2-3	TRBD2	.	TGTGCCAGCAGCCCCCGGTTCAGGAGCGGTAGCGGGAGTATTACAGATACGCAGTATTTT	CASSPRFRSGSGSITDTQYF
TRBV20-1	TRBJ2-3	TRBD2	.	TGCAGTGCTAGAGCAGGCGGTTTGGCTAGCGGGAGCACAGATACGCAGTATTTT	CSARAGGLASGSTDTQYF
TRBV3-1	TRBJ2-2	TRBD1	.	TGTGCCAGCAGCCAGCAGACAGGGCCGAACTCCGGGGAGCTGTTTTTT	CASSQQTGPNSGELFF
TRBV20-1	TRBJ2-6	.	.	TGCAGTGCTAGAGGGAACTCTGGGGCCAACGTCCTGACTTTC	CSARGNSGANVLTF
TRBV24-1	TRBJ2-7	TRBD2	.	TGTGCCACCAGTGGGACTAGCGGGAGTTGGTACGAGCAGTACTTC	CATSGTSGSWYEQYF
TRBV30	TRBJ1-4	.	many	TGTGCCTGGAGTGGCGAAGGGGAAAAACTGTTTTTT	CAWSGEGEKLFF
TRBV19	TRBJ2-2	.	.	TGTGCCAGTAGTCCGACCCGGGCGGACGTGGAGGAGCTGTTTTTT	CASSPTRADVEELFF
TRBV20-1	TRBJ1-5	.	.	TGCAGTGCTAGAGAGTTTCAGGGGATTCAGCCCCAGCATTTT	CSAREFQGIQPQHF